The T cell receptor (beta chain) described here comes from a study of blood T cell repertoires in COVID-19. Study as a whole: Whether acute or convalescent, the COVID-19 samples came from the United States, Italy and Spain.

Libraries were prepared by immunoSEQ multiplex PCR; TCRdb keeps only in-frame clonotypes and omits some of them. The sample yields some 170,000 clones, about four fifths seen once. The CDR3 extends over 17 amino acids. Germline values: CDR1 SGHTA, CDR2 FQGTGA. J was trimmed by 6 bases and V by 4 bases; bases with no gene match: 15. The rearrangement links TRBV7-3 to TRBJ2-3, with TRBD1 matching over 8 bases. This receptor was obtained from a man aged 55-75 years with active or convalescent COVID-19. Sample: peripheral blood. This CDR3 is CASSSGAMGQVLDTQYF. CDR3 bases: TGTGCCAGCAGCTCCGGAGCTATGGGACAGGTTCTGGATACGCAGTATTTT.